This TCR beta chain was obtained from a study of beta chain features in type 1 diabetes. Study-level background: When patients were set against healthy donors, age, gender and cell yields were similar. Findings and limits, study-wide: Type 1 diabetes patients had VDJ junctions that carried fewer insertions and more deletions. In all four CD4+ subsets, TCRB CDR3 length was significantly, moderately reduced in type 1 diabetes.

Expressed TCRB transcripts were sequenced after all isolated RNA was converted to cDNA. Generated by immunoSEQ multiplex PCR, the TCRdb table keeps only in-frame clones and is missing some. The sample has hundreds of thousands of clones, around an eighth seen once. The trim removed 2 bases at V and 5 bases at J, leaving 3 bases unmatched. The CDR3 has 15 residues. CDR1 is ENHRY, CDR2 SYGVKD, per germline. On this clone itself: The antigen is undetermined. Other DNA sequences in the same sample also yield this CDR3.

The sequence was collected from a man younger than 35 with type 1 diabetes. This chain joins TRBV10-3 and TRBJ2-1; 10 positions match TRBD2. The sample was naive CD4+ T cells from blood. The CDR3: CAISEQLAGNNEQFF. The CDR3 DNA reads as TGTGCCATCAGTGAGCAACTAGCGGGAAACAATGAGCAGTTCTTC.